The next 21 T cell receptor beta chains were all read from a single sample in a study of T cells after posttransplantation cyclophosphamide listed by TCRdb under 2016. Libraries were constructed by the immunoSEQ multiplex PCR assay. Here the immuneACCESS table is served through TCRdb, limited to in-frame sequences with V and J called. Missing clones are a known gap in these copies; in checked studies unresolved V genes cover under half, and the rest lacks a known reason. This sample has 40,000 to 45,000 clones, none of them a singleton. The leading ten clones occupy around 2.1% of the sample. Specimen: PBMCs. The receptors derive from a man aged 40-55 years in good health, CMV-negative, and a related stem cell transplant donor.

This chain connects TRBV30 to TRBJ1-6; maybe TRBD1 (6 bases). With 5 bases removed from V and 7 bases from J, the gap between germline ends came to 18 bases. CDR1 and CDR2 (germline): GTSNPN, SVGIG (reference sequence). This CDR3 has 15 residues. CDR3 amino acids: CAWGFPGTSNSPLHF. The DNA of the CDR3 is TGTGCCTGGGGTTTTCCCGGGACAAGCAATTCACCCCTCCACTTT.

Ten or more counts support this clone. This chain uses TRBV6-5 with TRBJ2-7, with 10 bases that match TRBD2. Per the germline V gene, CDR1 is MNHEY and CDR2 is SVGAGI. Unmatched junction bases numbered 6, after V lost 5 bases and J lost 2 bases. The CDR3 extends over 15 amino acids. Here the CDR3 reads CASSARTSGPYEQYV. Here the CDR3 DNA reads TGTGCCAGCAGTGCGAGGACTAGCGGTCCCTACGAGCAGTACGTC.

This clone was seen many times. The V call is TRBV6-6, the J call TRBJ2-1; 9 bases are shared with TRBD2. After removal of 0 bases from V and 7 bases from J, the junction contained 7 bases not matched to a gene. Per germline, CDR1 MNHNY and CDR2 SVGAGI (reference sequence). The CDR3 length is 16 residues. CDR3 nucleotide sequence: TGTGCCAGCAGTTACTCATGGCGGGAGGGTTTTAATGAGCAGTTCTTC. Amino acid sequence: CASSYSWREGFNEQFF.

This clone was recorded at least ten times. The J gene is TRBJ1-1, the V gene TRBV18; 9 positions agree with TRBD1. The CDR3 extends over 18 amino acids. CDR1 and CDR2 (germline): KGHSH, LQKENI. V trimming: 3 bases; J trimming: 6 bases; junction bases outside the gene matches: 17. CDR3 sequence reads: CASSPIIGTGFGRAEAFF. The DNA of the CDR3 is TGTGCCAGCTCACCCATTATCGGGACAGGGTTCGGGAGGGCTGAAGCTTTCTTT.

This clone was seen many times. The rearrangement links TRBV2 to TRBJ1-1; TRBD1 is a possible D gene (5 bases). The CDR3 covers 11 residues. The V gene lost 8 bases and the J gene lost 7 bases, with 11 bases spanning the gap. Germline loops: CDR1 SNHLY, CDR2 FYNNEI. CDR3 DNA sequence: TGTGCCAGCGGTACAGGAGTTGAAGCTTTCTTT. The encoded protein is CASGTGVEAFF.

This clone was seen at least ten times. The chain links TRBV7-9 to TRBJ1-2; maybe TRBD1 (5 bases). V lost 5 bases, J lost 3 bases, and 16 bases lay in between. Germline V gene lookup returns CDR1 SEHNR and CDR2 FQNEAQ (reference sequence). The CDR3 runs to 15 residues. CDR3 DNA sequence: TGTGCCAGCAGCCATCGGATGGAGGGACACTATGGCTACACCTTC. This gives the protein CASSHRMEGHYGYTF.

Ten or more counts support this clone. This chain uses TRBV19 with TRBJ1-2, with TRBD1 matching over 11 bases. CDR1 LNHDA and CDR2 SQIVND come from the germline V gene (reference sequence). The V segment lost 3 bases and the J segment 7 bases; nucleotides outside the gene matches: 4. This CDR3 spans 14 amino acids. CDR3 amino acids: CASSIAGTGGGYTF. The CDR3 nucleotides are TGTGCCAGTAGTATCGCCGGGACAGGGGGTGGCTACACCTTC.

This clone was counted at least ten times. V is TRBV6-6 and J is TRBJ2-3, with D hard to call. V was trimmed by 5 bases and J by 6 bases, leaving 6 bases between them. The CDR3 covers 11 residues. The V gene's germline CDR1 is MNHNY and CDR2 SVGAGI (reference sequence). The CDR3 sequence is CASSTTDTQYF. DNA of the CDR3: TGTGCCAGCAGTACGACTGATACGCAGTATTTT.

This clone has at least ten counts. The chain carries TRBV7-6 and TRBJ1-1, with 8 nucleotides matching TRBD1. Per germline, CDR1 SGHVS and CDR2 FNYEAQ. V was pared by 6 bases and J by 4 bases, with 7 bases of the junction left unmatched. This CDR3 region has 14 residues. Written as DNA, the CDR3 is TGTGCCAGCAGACTAACAGGGGGGGCCACTGAAGCTTTCTTT. Translated, it gives CASRLTGGATEAFF. The entire variable domain, with the rest obtained from reference TRBV7-6 and TRBJ1-1, is as follows: GAGVSQSPRYKVTKRGQDVALRCDPISGHVSLYWYRQALGQGPEFLTYFNYEAQQDKSGLPNDRFSAERPEGSISTLTIQRTEQRDSAMYRCASRLTGGATEAFFGQGTRLTVV.

This clone was recorded a few times. The chain has TRBV5-1 and TRBJ1-4; 10 nucleotides agree with TRBD1. Germline lookup yields CDR1 SGHRS and CDR2 YFSETQ. Unmatched junction bases numbered 12, after V lost 2 bases and J lost 8 bases. The CDR3 covers 17 residues. DNA of the CDR3: TGCGCCAGCAGCTTCGGGACAGGGGCGCGCACGGGCGAAAAACTGTTTTTT. This codes for CASSFGTGARTGEKLFF.

In this sample, this clone turned up many times. The chain is built from TRBV5-1 and TRBJ2-1; tentative D call: TRBD2 (6 bases). The V end lost 2 bases, the J end lost 1 base, and 10 bases lay between the germline ends. The CDR3 consists of 15 residues. Germline CDR1 reads SGHRS; CDR2 reads YFSETQ. CDR3 residues: CASSFDGSSYNEQFF. CDR3 DNA sequence: TGCGCCAGCAGCTTTGACGGGAGTTCCTACAATGAGCAGTTCTTC.

This clone showed up many times. The rearrangement joins TRBV7-9 to TRBJ1-1; no clear D gene. V was pared by 5 bases and J by 2 bases, with 15 bases between. This CDR3 comprises 15 residues. The germline V gene encodes CDR1 SEHNR and CDR2 FQNEAQ (reference sequence). The CDR3 region has the DNA TGTGCCAGCAGCAGAGGCGGATACGACAACACTGAAGCTTTCTTT. As protein: CASSRGGYDNTEAFF.

The table lists this clone with many counts. This chain connects TRBV11-2 to TRBJ2-2; 9 bases agree with TRBD1. Germline V gene lookup returns CDR1 SGHAT and CDR2 FQNNGV. The CDR3 has 14 residues. With V trimmed by 5 bases and J by 3 bases, 1 base remained unmatched. The CDR3 sequence: CASSRTGDTGELFF. The CDR3 DNA is TGTGCCAGCAGCCGGACAGGGGACACCGGGGAGCTGTTTTTT.

The chain employs TRBV19 and TRBJ2-5, with 9 bases lining up with TRBD2. The CDR3 covers 15 residues. Germline V gene data show CDR1 as LNHDA and CDR2 as SQIVND (reference sequence). V shed 10 bases, J shed 2 bases, and the junction held 11 bases outside the gene matches. CDR3 protein: CATKNSGGAQETQYF. In DNA form, the CDR3 reads TGTGCCACAAAAAATAGCGGGGGAGCGCAAGAGACCCAGTACTTC.

A few counts support this clone. The V and J genes are TRBV7-3 and TRBJ1-1, with no clear D. Germline CDR1 is SGHTA and CDR2 is FQGTGA. The CDR3 spans 13 residues. Trimming removed 2 bases from V and 3 bases from J, with 7 bases in between. CDR3 amino acids: CASSLLGYTEAFF. In DNA, the CDR3 is TGTGCCAGCAGCTTATTGGGCTACACTGAAGCTTTCTTT.

This clone was observed at least ten times. The chain joins TRBV19 to TRBJ2-1; D remains unclear. The CDR3 loop spans 14 amino acids. The germline gives CDR1 LNHDA, CDR2 SQIVND (reference sequence). Trimming took 6 bases from V and 2 from J, leaving 11 bases between them. CDR3 in DNA: TGTGCCAGTAGACCCCGGTCAACCTACAATGAGCAGTTCTTC. Amino acids: CASRPRSTYNEQFF.

This clone was counted between two and nine times. The chain links TRBV7-2 to TRBJ2-3; 12 bases align to TRBD1. The V gene end was trimmed by 4 bases and the J gene end by 7 bases; junction bases not matched to a gene: 9. The CDR3 runs to 16 residues. Germline lookup yields CDR1 SGHTA and CDR2 FQGNSA. For the CDR3, the DNA is TGTGCCAGCAGCTCGGCCGGGACAGGGGGCGCTTATACGCAGTATTTT. It translates to CASSSAGTGGAYTQYF.

This clone was detected ten times or more. V and J are TRBV7-2 and TRBJ2-5; TRBD2 matches 10 bases. Trimming cost V 0 bases and J 5 bases; bases outside gene matches: 6. The CDR3 runs to 16 residues. Germline CDR1 reads SGHTA; CDR2 reads FQGNSA. The CDR3 nucleotides read TGTGCCAGCAGCTTAGCAGGCCTAGCGGGAGTTGAGACCCAGTACTTC. The encoded protein is CASSLAGLAGVETQYF.

This clone has a handful of counts. This chain connects TRBV6-5 to TRBJ2-1; 11 bases align to TRBD2. This CDR3 contains 16 residues. V was clipped by 0 bases and J by 4 bases; unmatched bases: 2. The germline V gene encodes CDR1 MNHEY and CDR2 SVGAGI. The CDR3 DNA is TGTGCCAGCAGTTACTCGGGACTAGCGGTTTACAATGAGCAGTTCTTC. Translated: CASSYSGLAVYNEQFF.

This rearrangement joins TRBV30 to TRBJ2-5; D unresolved. Trimming took 0 bases from V and 5 from J, leaving 4 bases between them. The germline V gene encodes CDR1 GTSNPN and CDR2 SVGIG (reference sequence). CDR3 length equals 11 residues. This CDR3 reads CAWSVAETQYF. CDR3 nucleotide sequence: TGTGCCTGGAGTGTAGCTGAGACCCAGTACTTC.

The chain employs TRBV7-2 and TRBJ2-2; TRBD2 agrees at 7 bases. CDR3 length: 15 amino acids. J lost 5 bases, V lost 1 base, and 4 bases had no gene match. Germline CDR1 reads SGHTA; CDR2 reads FQGNSA. The CDR3 is CASSLVLAATGELFF. The CDR3 coding sequence is TGTGCCAGCAGCTTAGTTCTAGCGGCGACCGGGGAGCTGTTTTTT.